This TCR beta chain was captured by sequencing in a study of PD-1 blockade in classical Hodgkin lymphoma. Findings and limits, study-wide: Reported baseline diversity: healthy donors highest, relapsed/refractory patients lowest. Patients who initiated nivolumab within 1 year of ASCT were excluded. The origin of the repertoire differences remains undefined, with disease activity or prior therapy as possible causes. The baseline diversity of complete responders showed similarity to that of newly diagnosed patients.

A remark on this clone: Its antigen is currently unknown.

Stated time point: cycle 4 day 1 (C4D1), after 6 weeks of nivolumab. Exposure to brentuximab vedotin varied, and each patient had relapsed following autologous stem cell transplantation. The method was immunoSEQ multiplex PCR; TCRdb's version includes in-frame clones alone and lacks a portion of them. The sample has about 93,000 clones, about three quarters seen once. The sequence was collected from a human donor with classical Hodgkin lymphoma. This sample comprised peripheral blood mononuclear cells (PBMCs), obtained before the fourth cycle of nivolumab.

CDR3 protein: CASSLGRQPQHF. The CDR3 DNA reads TGTGCCAGCAGTTTGGGTAGGCAGCCCCAGCATTTT. The chain has TRBV28 and TRBJ1-5; D ambiguous. Germline CDR1 is MDHEN and CDR2 is SYDVKM. The CDR3 consists of 12 residues. V lost 3 bases and J lost 7, with 7 bases in between.